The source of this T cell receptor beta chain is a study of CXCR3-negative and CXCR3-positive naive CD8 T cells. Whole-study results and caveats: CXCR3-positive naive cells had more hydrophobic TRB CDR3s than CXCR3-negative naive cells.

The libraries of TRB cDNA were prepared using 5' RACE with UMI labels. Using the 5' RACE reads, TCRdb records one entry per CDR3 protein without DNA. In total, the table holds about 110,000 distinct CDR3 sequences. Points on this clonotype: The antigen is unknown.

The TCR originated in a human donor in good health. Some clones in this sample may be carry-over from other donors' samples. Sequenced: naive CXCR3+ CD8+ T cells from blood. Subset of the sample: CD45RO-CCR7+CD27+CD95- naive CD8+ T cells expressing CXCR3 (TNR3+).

CDR3 region: CASSYHDRDSNTF. The chain couples TRBV6-6 to TRBJ1-2; TCRdb's D call of TRBD1 is untestable without DNA. Germline CDR1 and CDR2: MNHNY and SVGAGI (reference sequence). This CDR3 has 13 amino acids.